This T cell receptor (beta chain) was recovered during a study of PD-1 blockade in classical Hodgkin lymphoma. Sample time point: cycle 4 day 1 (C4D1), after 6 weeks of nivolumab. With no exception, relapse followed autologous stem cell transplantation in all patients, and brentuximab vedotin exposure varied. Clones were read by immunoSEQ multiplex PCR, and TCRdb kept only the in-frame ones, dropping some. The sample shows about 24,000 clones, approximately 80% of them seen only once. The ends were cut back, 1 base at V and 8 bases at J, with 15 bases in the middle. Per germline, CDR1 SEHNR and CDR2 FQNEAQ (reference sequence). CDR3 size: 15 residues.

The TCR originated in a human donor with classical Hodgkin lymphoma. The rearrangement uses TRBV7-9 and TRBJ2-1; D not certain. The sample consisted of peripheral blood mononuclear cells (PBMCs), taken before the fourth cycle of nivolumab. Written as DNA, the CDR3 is TGTGCCAGCAGCTTAGGGGTATTGACCCTTGATGAGCAGTTCTTC. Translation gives CASSLGVLTLDEQFF.